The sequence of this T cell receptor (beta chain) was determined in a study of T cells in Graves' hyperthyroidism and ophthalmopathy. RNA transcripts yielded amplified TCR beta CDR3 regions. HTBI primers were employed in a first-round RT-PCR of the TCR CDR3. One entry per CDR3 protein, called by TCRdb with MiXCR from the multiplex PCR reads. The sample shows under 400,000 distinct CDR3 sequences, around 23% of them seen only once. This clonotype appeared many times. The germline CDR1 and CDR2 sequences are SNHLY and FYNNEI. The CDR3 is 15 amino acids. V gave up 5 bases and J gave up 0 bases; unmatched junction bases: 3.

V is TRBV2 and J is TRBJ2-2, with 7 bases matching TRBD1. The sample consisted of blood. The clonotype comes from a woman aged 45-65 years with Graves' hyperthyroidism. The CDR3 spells CASSKDRTNTGELFF. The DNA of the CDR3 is TGTGCCAGCAGTAAGGACAGGACGAACACCGGGGAGCTGTTTTTT.